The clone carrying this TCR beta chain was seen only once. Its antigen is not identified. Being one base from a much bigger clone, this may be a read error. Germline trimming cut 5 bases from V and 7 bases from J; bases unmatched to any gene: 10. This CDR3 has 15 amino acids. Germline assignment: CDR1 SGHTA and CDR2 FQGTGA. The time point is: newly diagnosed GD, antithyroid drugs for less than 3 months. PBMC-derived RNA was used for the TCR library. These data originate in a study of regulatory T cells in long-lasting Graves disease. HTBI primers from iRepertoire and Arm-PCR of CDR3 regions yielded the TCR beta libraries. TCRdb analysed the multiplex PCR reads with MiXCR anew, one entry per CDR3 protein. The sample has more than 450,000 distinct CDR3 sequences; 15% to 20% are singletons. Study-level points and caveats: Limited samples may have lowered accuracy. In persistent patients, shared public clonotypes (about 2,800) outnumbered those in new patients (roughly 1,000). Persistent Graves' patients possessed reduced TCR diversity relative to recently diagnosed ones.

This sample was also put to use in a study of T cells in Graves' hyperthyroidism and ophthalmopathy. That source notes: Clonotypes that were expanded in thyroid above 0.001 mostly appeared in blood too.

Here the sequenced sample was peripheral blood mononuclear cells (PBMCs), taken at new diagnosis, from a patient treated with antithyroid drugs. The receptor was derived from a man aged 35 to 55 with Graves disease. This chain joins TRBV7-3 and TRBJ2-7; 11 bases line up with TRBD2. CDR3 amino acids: CASSQIAGGHNEQYF. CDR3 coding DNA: TGTGCCAGCAGCCAAATAGCGGGAGGGCACAATGAGCAGTACTTC.